This is a list of T cell receptor beta chains from one sample in a study of T cell clones after liver transplantation. Repertoires were generated with immunoSEQ multiplex PCR, while TCRdb's copy carries only in-frame clones and drops some. The sample holds about 120,000 clones, approximately 90% seen once. The source material was CD4+ T cells from blood, sampled 12 months after liver transplant. The receptors originated from a human patient who received a liver transplant. The graft donor may account for some of the T cells. Each CDR3 is given with its conserved first and last residue. A D gene is named only where the DNA matches it firmly. Not all rows give a size; the values are once, few, many and, for expanded clones, a class.

V,D,J,size,DNA,CDR3
TRBV9,NA,TRBJ1-1,once,TGTGCCAGCAGCGTCGCAGGAAACACTGAAGCTTTCTTT,CASSVAGNTEAFF
TRBV19,TRBD1,TRBJ1-2,NA,TGTGCCAGTAGTATCACAGGGGGAAACTATGGCTACACCTTC,CASSITGGNYGYTF
TRBV11-3,TRBD2,TRBJ2-5,NA,TGTGCCAGCAGCTTCGCCGGGACTAGCGGGAGATTAGAGACCCAGTACTTC,CASSFAGTSGRLETQYF
TRBV7-6,NA,TRBJ1-3,NA,TGTGCCAGCAGCCCCCTGGGGAGCTCTGGAAACACCATATATTTT,CASSPLGSSGNTIYF
TRBV28,NA,TRBJ1-2,NA,TGTGCCAGCAGGGAGATCTACTATGGCTACACCTTC,CASREIYYGYTF
TRBV7-2,TRBD1,TRBJ1-2,NA,TGTGCCAGCAGCCCCTATCGGGACAGGGGTTGGAACTATGGCTACACCTTC,CASSPYRDRGWNYGYTF
TRBV29-1,NA,TRBJ2-1,NA,TGCAGCGTTGTGGCGGGACCCCGCCACAATGAGCAGTTCTTC,CSVVAGPRHNEQFF
TRBV4-3,TRBD2,TRBJ2-7,NA,TGCGCCAGCAGCCAGACACCCGGGACTATAGGGGAGCAGTACTTC,CASSQTPGTIGEQYF
TRBV7-2,NA,TRBJ2-4,NA,TGTGCCAGCAGCCCCAGCTACCGGGACAAGCCTGGATTC,CASSPSYRDKPGF
TRBV7-9,NA,TRBJ2-7,NA,TGTGCCAGCAGCTTAGCGCTAAGACGAGAGGAGCAGTACTTC,CASSLALRREEQYF
TRBV6-4,TRBD1,TRBJ2-3,NA,TGTGCCAGCAGTGAGTCCGGGACAGGGAGGGCTACGCAGTATTTT,CASSESGTGRATQYF
TRBV5-1,TRBD1,TRBJ2-7,NA,TGCGCCAGCAGTGGGACAGGTAGCTCCTACGAGCAGTACTTC,CASSGTGSSYEQYF
TRBV9,NA,TRBJ2-7,NA,TGTGCCAGCAACCCGGGGCAGGGTTACGAGCAGTACTTC,CASNPGQGYEQYF
TRBV5-1,TRBD1,TRBJ1-1,NA,TGCGCCAGCAGAGCTAGGGGGCCGGCCACTGAAGCTTTCTTT,CASRARGPATEAFF
TRBV9,NA,TRBJ2-1,NA,TGTGCCAGCAGCGTATTTAGCGAGATTTCCTACAATGAGCAGTTCTTC,CASSVFSEISYNEQFF
TRBV2,TRBD1,TRBJ1-1,NA,TGTGCCAGCAATTCGCAGGGGGGCGATGGAACCCCTGAAGCTTTCTTT,CASNSQGGDGTPEAFF
TRBV11-3,TRBD2,TRBJ2-5,NA,TGTGCCAGCAGCCCTAGCGGGAGTGGGAGCGAGACCCAGTACTTC,CASSPSGSGSETQYF
TRBV7-6,NA,TRBJ2-7,few,TGTGCCAGCAGCTTTATATGTCCCCCTAGGGACTTGCCTATCGAGCAGTACTTC,CASSFICPPRDLPIEQYF
TRBV6-5,TRBD1,TRBJ2-7,NA,TGTGCCAGCGGACAGGGGACTTCCTACGAGCAGTACTTC,CASGQGTSYEQYF
TRBV4-3,TRBD1,TRBJ1-2,NA,TGCGCCAGCAGCCTCGGGACAGGGACGGGCTATGAGGATGGCTACACCTTC,CASSLGTGTGYEDGYTF
TRBV29-1,NA,TRBJ1-1,NA,TGCAGCGTTGAAGCGGGATTAAGGGACACTGAAGCTTTCTTT,CSVEAGLRDTEAFF
TRBV6-1,NA,TRBJ2-7,NA,TGTGCCAGCAGCGCGACTTACTCCTACGAGCAGTACTTC,CASSATYSYEQYF
TRBV30,TRBD2,TRBJ2-3,NA,TGTGCCTGGAGTGACCCGGGAGGGCGGCGGGATACGCAGTATTTT,CAWSDPGGRRDTQYF
TRBV11-3,TRBD1,TRBJ1-1,NA,TGTGCCAGCAGCTTAGTCCAGGGGGGCACTGAAGCTTTCTTT,CASSLVQGGTEAFF
TRBV19,NA,TRBJ2-2,NA,TGTGCCAGCAGTTGGGGGGCTAGCGGAACCGGGGAGCTGTTTTTT,CASSWGASGTGELFF
TRBV28,NA,TRBJ1-4,NA,TGTGCCAGCAGTTTTACGAGACAAGCCTACGAAAAACTGTTTTTT,CASSFTRQAYEKLFF
TRBV9,TRBD2,TRBJ2-3,NA,TGTGCCAGCAGCGCCTCTCGTCTAGCGGGAGGGGGAGGTACGCAGTATTTT,CASSASRLAGGGGTQYF
TRBV15,NA,TRBJ2-4,NA,TGTGCCACCAGCACCGACCCAGCCAAAAACATTCAGTACTTC,CATSTDPAKNIQYF
TRBV5-1,TRBD2,TRBJ2-7,once,TGCGCCAGCAGCACGCTGGGCGGGAGTTCGTCCTACGAGCAGTACTTC,CASSTLGGSSSYEQYF
TRBV28,NA,TRBJ2-1,NA,TGTGCCAGCAAGTTCAGCGCGGGATACAATGAGCAGTTCTTC,CASKFSAGYNEQFF
TRBV5-1,NA,TRBJ1-1,NA,TGCGCCAGCAGCTTGGGCGGGGGGAACACTGAAGCTTTCTTT,CASSLGGGNTEAFF
TRBV6-5,NA,TRBJ1-1,NA,TGTGCCAGCTCGGAGCGGGGGGCGAACACTGAAGCTTTCTTT,CASSERGANTEAFF
TRBV12-5,NA,TRBJ1-2,NA,TGTGCTAGTGATACAGGGTCCCCTAACTATGGCTACACCTTC,CASDTGSPNYGYTF
TRBV5-4,TRBD2,TRBJ2-1,NA,TGTGCCAGCAGCCCTACGACTAGCGGGAGTGTCTATGAGCAGTTCTTC,CASSPTTSGSVYEQFF
TRBV7-8,NA,TRBJ2-1,NA,TGTGCCAGCAGCTTAGGGGAGGGGGCCTACAATGAGCAGTTCTTC,CASSLGEGAYNEQFF
TRBV28,TRBD1,TRBJ1-5,NA,TGTGCCAGCAGGCCACCAGGGGGAAGGGGCAATCAGCCCCAGCATTTT,CASRPPGGRGNQPQHF
TRBV19,NA,TRBJ1-1,NA,NA,CASSTGLSGRNTEAFF
TRBV6-5,TRBD1,TRBJ1-1,NA,TGTGCCAGCAGTTACCGGGGGACAGGGATTTACACTGAAGCTTTCTTT,CASSYRGTGIYTEAFF
TRBV29-1,NA,TRBJ1-1,NA,TGCAGCGTTGAAGGTGTGGAAGGGACCGGAGCTTTCTTT,CSVEGVEGTGAFF
TRBV10-3,NA,TRBJ2-1,NA,TGTGCCATCAGTGAGGTCAGAAGCTCCTACAATGAGCAGTTCTTC,CAISEVRSSYNEQFF
TRBV29-1,TRBD2,TRBJ2-7,NA,TGCAGCGTTGGGGGACTAGATCGTACTGGGCAGTACTTC,CSVGGLDRTGQYF
TRBV7-3,TRBD2,TRBJ2-1,NA,TGTGCCAGCAGCCCGGGGCTAGCGGGAGCGGATGAGCAGTTCTTC,CASSPGLAGADEQFF
TRBV19,NA,TRBJ1-5,once,TGTGCCAGTACGCCATCCTCGAGTCCACCCAATCAGCCCCAGCATTTT,CASTPSSSPPNQPQHF
TRBV18,NA,TRBJ2-5,NA,TGTGCCAGCTCACCGTCTTTAGGTATCGGAGAGACCCAGTACTTC,CASSPSLGIGETQYF
TRBV28,NA,TRBJ1-5,NA,TGTGCCAGCAGTCCGACAGGACCCGTCAATCAGCCCCAGCATTTT,CASSPTGPVNQPQHF
TRBV11-3,TRBD1,TRBJ2-5,NA,TGTGCCAGCAGCGCTGACAGGGGGAGTCAAGAGACCCAGTACTTC,CASSADRGSQETQYF
TRBV5-1,TRBD2,TRBJ2-5,NA,TGCGCCACCTCGCTAGCGGGGGGCCCAGAGACCCAGTACTTC,CATSLAGGPETQYF
TRBV2,NA,TRBJ1-2,NA,TGTGCCAGCAGTGCACAGGGTGACTATGGCTACACCTTC,CASSAQGDYGYTF
TRBV6-5,TRBD2,TRBJ2-3,NA,TGTGCCAGCAGTTACAGCTCCGGGACTAGCGTGGATACGCAGTATTTT,CASSYSSGTSVDTQYF
TRBV19,TRBD1,TRBJ2-7,NA,TGTGCCAGTAGTCCGGTGGTACCGGGACAGTCCTACGAGCAGTACTTC,CASSPVVPGQSYEQYF
TRBV4-1,NA,TRBJ1-1,few,TGCGCCAGCAGCCAAGATGGATGGACTGAAGCTTTCTTT,CASSQDGWTEAFF
TRBV7-7,NA,TRBJ2-7,NA,TGTGCCAGCAGCTTGGGAGAACAGGGCTACGAGCAGTACTTC,CASSLGEQGYEQYF
TRBV5-1,TRBD1,TRBJ2-5,NA,TGCGCCAGCAGCCAACTAGATAGTACAGGGGGCGAGACCCAGTACTTC,CASSQLDSTGGETQYF
TRBV5-6,TRBD2,TRBJ2-3,few,TGTGCCAGCAGCTTTCCGGGACTAGCGGACACAGATACGCAGTATTTT,CASSFPGLADTDTQYF